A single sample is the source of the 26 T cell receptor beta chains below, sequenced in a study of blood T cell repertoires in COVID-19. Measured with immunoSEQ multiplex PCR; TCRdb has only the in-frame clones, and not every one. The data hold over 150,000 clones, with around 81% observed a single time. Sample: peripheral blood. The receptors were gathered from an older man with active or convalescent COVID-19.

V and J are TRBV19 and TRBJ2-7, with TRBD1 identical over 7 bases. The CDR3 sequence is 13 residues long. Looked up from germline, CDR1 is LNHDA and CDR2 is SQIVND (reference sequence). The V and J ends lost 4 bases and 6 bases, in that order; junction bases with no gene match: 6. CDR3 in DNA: TGTGCCAGTAGTAACACAGGGGTCGGCGAGCAGTACTTC. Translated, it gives CASSNTGVGEQYF.

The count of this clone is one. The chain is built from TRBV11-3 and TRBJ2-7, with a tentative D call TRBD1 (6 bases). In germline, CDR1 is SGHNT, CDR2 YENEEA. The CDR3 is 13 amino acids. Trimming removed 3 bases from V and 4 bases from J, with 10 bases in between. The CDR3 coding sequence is TGTGCCAGCAGCTTTGGACAGCAATACGAGCAGTACTTC. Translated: CASSFGQQYEQYF.

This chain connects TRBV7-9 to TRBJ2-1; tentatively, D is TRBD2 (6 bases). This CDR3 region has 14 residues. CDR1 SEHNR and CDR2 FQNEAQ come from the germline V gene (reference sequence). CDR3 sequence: CAGEARSSYNEQFF. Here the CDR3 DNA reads TGTGCGGGGGAGGCAAGGAGCTCCTACAATGAGCAGTTCTTC.

The CDR3 DNA sequence: TGTGCCAGCAGAGGGGTAGAAGACACCATATATTTT. This encodes CASRGVEDTIYF. The chain carries TRBV2 and TRBJ1-3, with a tentative D call TRBD1 (5 bases). The CDR3 has 12 residues. The ends were cut back, 6 bases at V and 8 bases at J, with 11 bases in the middle. CDR1 and CDR2 (germline): SNHLY, FYNNEI.

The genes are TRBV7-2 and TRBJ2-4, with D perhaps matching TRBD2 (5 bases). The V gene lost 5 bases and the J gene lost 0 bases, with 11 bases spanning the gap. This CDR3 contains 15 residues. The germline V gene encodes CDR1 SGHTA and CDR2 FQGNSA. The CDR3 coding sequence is TGTGCCAGCAGCCCAGGAGGAACAGCCAAAAACATTCAGTACTTC. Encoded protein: CASSPGGTAKNIQYF.

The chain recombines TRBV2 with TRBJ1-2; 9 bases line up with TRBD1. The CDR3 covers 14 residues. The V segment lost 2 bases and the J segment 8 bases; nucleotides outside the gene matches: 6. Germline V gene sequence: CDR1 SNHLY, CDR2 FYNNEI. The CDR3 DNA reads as TGTGCCAGCAGTGAATATACAGGGGGCAACGGCTACACCTTC. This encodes CASSEYTGGNGYTF. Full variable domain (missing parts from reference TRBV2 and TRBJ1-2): EPEVTQTPSHQVTQMGQEVILRCVPISNHLYFYWYRQILGQKVEFLVSFYNNEISEKSEIFDDQFSVERPDGSNFTLKIRSTKLEDSAMYFCASSEYTGGNGYTFGSGTRLTVV.

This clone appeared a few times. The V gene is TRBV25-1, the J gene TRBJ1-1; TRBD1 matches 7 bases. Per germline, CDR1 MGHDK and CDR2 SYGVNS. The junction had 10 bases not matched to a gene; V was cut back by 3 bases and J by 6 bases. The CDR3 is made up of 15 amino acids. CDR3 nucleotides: TGTGCCAGCAGTGACCGACAGGGTTTTATCTCTGAAGCTTTCTTT. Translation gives CASSDRQGFISEAFF.

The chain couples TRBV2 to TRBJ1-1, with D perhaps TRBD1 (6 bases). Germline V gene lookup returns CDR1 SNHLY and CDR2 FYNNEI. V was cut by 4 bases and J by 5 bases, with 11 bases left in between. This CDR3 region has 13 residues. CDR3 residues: CASSAGQGTEAFF. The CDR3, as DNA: TGTGCCAGCAGTGCAGGGCAGGGGACTGAAGCTTTCTTT.

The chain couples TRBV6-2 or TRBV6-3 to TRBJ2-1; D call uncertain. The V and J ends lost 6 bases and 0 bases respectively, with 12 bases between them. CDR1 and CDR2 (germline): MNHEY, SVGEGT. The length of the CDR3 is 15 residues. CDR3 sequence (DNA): TGTGCCAGCAGCCCTGTCCCCGGCTCCTACAATGAGCAGTTCTTC. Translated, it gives CASSPVPGSYNEQFF.

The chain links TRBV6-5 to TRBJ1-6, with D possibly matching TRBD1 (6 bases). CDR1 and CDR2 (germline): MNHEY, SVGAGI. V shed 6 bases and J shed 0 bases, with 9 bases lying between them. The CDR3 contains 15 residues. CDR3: CASRPDSSYNSPLHF. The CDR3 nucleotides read TGTGCCAGCAGGCCGGACAGCTCCTATAATTCACCCCTCCACTTT.

The CDR3 loop is CASSIDRQGTMGYTF. For the CDR3, the DNA is TGTGCCAGTAGTATAGATCGGCAGGGGACGATGGGCTACACCTTC. This chain links TRBV19 with TRBJ1-2; D may be TRBD1 (6 bases). Deletions cut 0 bases from V and 8 bases from J, with 16 bases between. The CDR3 extends over 15 amino acids. Germline V gene lookup returns CDR1 LNHDA and CDR2 SQIVND (reference sequence).

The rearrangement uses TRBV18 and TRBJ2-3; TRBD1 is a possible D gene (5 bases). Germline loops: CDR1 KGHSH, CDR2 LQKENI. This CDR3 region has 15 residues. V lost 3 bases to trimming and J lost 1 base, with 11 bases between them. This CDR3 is CASSPGRVGTDTQYF. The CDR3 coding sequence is TGTGCCAGCTCACCCGGCAGGGTAGGCACAGATACGCAGTATTTT.

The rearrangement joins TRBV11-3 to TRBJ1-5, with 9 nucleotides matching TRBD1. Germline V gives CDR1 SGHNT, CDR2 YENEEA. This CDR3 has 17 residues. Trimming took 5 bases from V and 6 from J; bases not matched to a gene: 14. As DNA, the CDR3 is TGTGCCAGCAGCCCATACCCCGCCGGGACAGGGATTCAGCCCCAGCATTTT. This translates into CASSPYPAGTGIQPQHF.

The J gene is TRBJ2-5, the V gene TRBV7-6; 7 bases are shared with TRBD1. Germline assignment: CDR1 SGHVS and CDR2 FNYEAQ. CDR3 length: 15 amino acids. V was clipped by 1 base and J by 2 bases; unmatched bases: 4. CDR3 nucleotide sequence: TGTGCCAGCAGCTTAGATCTGGGACAGCAAGAGACCCAGTACTTC. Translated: CASSLDLGQQETQYF.

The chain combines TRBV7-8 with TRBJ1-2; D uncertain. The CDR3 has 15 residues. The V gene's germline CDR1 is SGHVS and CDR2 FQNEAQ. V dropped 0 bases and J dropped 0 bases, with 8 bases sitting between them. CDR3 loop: CASSLAGRANYGYTF. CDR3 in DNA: TGTGCCAGCAGCTTAGCGGGCAGAGCTAACTATGGCTACACCTTC.

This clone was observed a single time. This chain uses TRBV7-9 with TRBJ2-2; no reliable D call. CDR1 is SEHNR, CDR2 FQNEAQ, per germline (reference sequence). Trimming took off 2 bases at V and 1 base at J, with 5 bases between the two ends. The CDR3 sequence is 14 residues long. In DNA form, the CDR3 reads TGTGCCAGCAGCTTAAGCCAGAACACCGGGGAGCTGTTTTTT. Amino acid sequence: CASSLSQNTGELFF.

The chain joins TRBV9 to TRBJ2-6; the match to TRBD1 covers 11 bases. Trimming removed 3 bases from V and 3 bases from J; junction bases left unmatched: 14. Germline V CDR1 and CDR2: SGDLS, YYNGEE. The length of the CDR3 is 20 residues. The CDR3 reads CASSAPRGGTGGLGANVLTF. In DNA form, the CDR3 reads TGTGCCAGCAGCGCACCCCGAGGGGGGACAGGGGGTCTTGGGGCCAACGTCCTGACTTTC.

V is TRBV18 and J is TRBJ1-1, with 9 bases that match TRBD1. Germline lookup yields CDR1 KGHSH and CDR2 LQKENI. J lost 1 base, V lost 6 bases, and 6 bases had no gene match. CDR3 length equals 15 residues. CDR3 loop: CASSRTGGSNTEAFF. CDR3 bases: TGTGCCAGCTCGCGCACAGGGGGCTCGAACACTGAAGCTTTCTTT.

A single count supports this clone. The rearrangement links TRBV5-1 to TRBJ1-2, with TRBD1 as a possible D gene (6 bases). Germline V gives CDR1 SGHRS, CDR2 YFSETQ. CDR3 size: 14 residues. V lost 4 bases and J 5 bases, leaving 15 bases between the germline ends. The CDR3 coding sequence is TGCGCCAGCAGCACCGGGACACTAGGGTATGGCTACACCTTC. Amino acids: CASSTGTLGYGYTF.

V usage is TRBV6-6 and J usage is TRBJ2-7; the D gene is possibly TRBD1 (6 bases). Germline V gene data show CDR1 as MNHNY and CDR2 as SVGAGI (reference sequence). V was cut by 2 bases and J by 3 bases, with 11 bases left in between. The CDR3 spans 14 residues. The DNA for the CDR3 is TGTGCCAGCAGTTACCGATCGACAGGCTACGAGCAGTACTTC. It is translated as CASSYRSTGYEQYF.

Here the CDR3 DNA reads TGTGCCAGCAGTGCCTCGGGACAGTACTATGGCTACACCTTC. Amino acid sequence: CASSASGQYYGYTF. The chain uses TRBV6-2 or TRBV6-3 and TRBJ1-2; the match to TRBD1 covers 7 bases. Looked up from germline, CDR1 is MNHEY and CDR2 is SVGEGT. After removal of 5 bases from V and 3 bases from J, the junction contained 6 bases not matched to a gene. The CDR3 runs to 14 residues.

In DNA, the CDR3 is TGTGCCAGCAGCCAAGGCCCAGGGGCAGCTAATGAAAAACTGTTTTTT. Protein: CASSQGPGAANEKLFF. The chain joins TRBV14 to TRBJ1-4; TRBD1 is a possible D gene (6 bases). Germline CDR1 and CDR2: SGHDN and FVKESK. This CDR3 has 16 residues. Trimming cost V 1 base and J 3 bases, with 12 bases left between them.

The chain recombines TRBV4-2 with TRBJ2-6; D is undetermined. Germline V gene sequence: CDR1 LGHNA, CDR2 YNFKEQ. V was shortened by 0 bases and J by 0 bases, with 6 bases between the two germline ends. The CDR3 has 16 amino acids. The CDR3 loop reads CASSQDRSSGANVLTF. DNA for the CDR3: TGTGCCAGCAGCCAAGATCGCAGCTCTGGGGCCAACGTCCTGACTTTC.

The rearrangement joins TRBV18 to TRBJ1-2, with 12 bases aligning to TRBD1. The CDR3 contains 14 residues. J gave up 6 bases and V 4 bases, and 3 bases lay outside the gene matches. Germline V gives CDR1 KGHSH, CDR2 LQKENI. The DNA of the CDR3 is TGTGCCAGCTCACTCGGGACAGGGGGCGATGGCTACACCTTC. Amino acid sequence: CASSLGTGGDGYTF. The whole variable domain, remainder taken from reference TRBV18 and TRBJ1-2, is NAGVMQNPRHLVRRRGQEARLRCSPMKGHSHVYWYRQLPEEGLKFMVYLQKENIIDESGMPKERFSAEFPKEGPSILRIQQVVRGDSAAYFCASSLGTGGDGYTFGSGTRLTVV.

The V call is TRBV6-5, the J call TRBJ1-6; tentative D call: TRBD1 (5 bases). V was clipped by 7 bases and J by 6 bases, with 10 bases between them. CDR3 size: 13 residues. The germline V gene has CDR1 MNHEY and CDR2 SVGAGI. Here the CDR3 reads CASTTGGNSPLHF. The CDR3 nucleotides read TGTGCCAGCACCACGGGGGGTAATTCACCCCTCCACTTT.

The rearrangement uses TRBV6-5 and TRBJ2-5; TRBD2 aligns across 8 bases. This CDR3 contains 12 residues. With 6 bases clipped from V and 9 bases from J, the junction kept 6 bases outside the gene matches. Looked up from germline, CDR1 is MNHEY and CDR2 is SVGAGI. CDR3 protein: CASRGTSQAQYF. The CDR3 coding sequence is TGTGCCAGCAGGGGGACTAGTCAGGCCCAGTACTTC.